The T cell receptor (beta chain) under discussion was sequenced for a study of human T cells and chemical hapten exposure. Findings and limits, study-wide: While controls formed fewer of them, expanded TCRs formed significantly more large CDR3 similarity clusters. Those TCRs sitting above 1 in 1000 frequency stayed the same with DPC sensitization.

One entry per CDR3 protein, called by TCRdb with MiXCR from the RACE reads. The profile covers around 150,000 distinct CDR3 sequences, with around 15% appearing a single time and 1.7% taken by the ten largest. This clonotype was observed a few times. What it recognizes is unknown. Time point reported: patch test 1, 2 weeks after DPC sensitization. Documented treatment: therapeutic diphenylcyclopropenone sensitization with weekly scalp DPC. This TCR derives from a woman aged 30 to 39 with alopecia areata. Some clones in this sample may be carry-over from other donors' samples. The specimen was whole blood, collected in connection with sensitization to the hapten diphenylcyclopropenone (DPC).

The CDR3 is CASSQGRANEKLFF. The DNA for the CDR3 is TGTGCCAGCAGCCAAGGCAGGGCTAATGAAAAACTGTTTTTT. V is TRBV14 and J is TRBJ1-4; D possibly corresponds to TRBD1 (5 bases). This CDR3 has 14 residues. The V gene lost 1 base and the J gene lost 3 bases, with 6 bases spanning the gap. CDR1 is SGHDN, CDR2 FVKESK, per germline.